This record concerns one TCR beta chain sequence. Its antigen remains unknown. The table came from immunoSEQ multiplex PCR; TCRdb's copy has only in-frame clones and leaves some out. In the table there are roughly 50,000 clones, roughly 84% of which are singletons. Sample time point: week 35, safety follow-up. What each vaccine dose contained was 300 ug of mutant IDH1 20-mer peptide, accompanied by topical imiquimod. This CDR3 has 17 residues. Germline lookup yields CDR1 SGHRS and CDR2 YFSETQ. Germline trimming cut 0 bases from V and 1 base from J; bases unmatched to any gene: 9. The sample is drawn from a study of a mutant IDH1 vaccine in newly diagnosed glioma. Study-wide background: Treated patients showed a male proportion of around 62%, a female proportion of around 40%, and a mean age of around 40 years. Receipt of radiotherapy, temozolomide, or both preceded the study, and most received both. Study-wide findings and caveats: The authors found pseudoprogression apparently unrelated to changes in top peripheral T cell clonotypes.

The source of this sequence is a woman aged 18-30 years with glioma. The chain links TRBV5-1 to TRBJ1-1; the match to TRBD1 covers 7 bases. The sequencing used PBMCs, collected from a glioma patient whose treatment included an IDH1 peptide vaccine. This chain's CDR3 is CASSLAGQLLRNTEAFF. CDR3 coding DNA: TGCGCCAGCAGCTTGGCGGGACAGCTTCTGAGGAACACTGAAGCTTTCTTT. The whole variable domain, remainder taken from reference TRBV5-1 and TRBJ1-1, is KAGVTQTPRYLIKTRGQQVTLSCSPISGHRSVSWYQQTPGQGLQFLFEYFSETQRNKGNFPGRFSGRQFSNSRSEMNVSTLELGDSALYLCASSLAGQLLRNTEAFFGQGTRLTVV.